Listed here are 2 T cell receptor beta chains from one sample, sequenced in a study of cytomegalovirus exposure and HLA in healthy donors. Primers: 60 Vbeta forward and 13 Jbeta reverse. Sequenced by immunoSEQ multiplex PCR; TCRdb stores in-frame clones only, minus some. The table for this sample gives around 44,000 clones. The specimen was PBMCs. The receptors here all came from a male donor in good health and CMV-seropositive.

The rearrangement joins TRBV7-2 to TRBJ2-1; the match to TRBD2 covers 14 bases. V lost 5 bases, J lost 7 bases, and 4 bases stayed unmatched. The CDR3 loop spans 15 amino acids. CDR1 SGHTA and CDR2 FQGNSA come from the germline V gene. CDR3 sequence reads: CASSLGLAGGNEQFF. The CDR3 DNA reads TGTGCCAGCAGCCTCGGACTAGCGGGGGGAAATGAGCAGTTCTTC.

This rearrangement joins TRBV19 to TRBJ1-2; 10 nucleotides line up with TRBD1. The J segment lost 3 bases and the V segment lost 7 bases, leaving 8 bases of the junction unmatched. Per germline, CDR1 LNHDA and CDR2 SQIVND (reference sequence). This CDR3 comprises 15 residues. CDR3 in amino acids: CASILSDRGDYGYTF. Written as DNA, the CDR3 is TGTGCCAGTATTCTTTCGGACAGGGGGGACTATGGCTACACCTTC.